The 20 T cell receptor beta chains below come from one sample, sequenced in a study of shared clonotypes between healthy human individuals. Selected positively for CCR7 and CD45RO-negative, naive CD8 cells excluded terminally differentiated effector memory CD45RA+ cells. The method was immunoSEQ multiplex PCR; TCRdb's version includes in-frame clones alone and lacks a portion of them. The sample holds around 2,000,000 clones, around 96% seen once. The sequencing input was naive CD8+ T cells sorted from blood. These receptors were collected from a young man in good health.

This clone has only one observation. The sample has other DNA sequences that encode this CDR3 too. This chain joins TRBV5-1 and TRBJ2-1; TRBD1 is a possible D gene (5 bases). The CDR3 length is 15 residues. The V end was cut by 0 bases, the J end by 3 bases, with 10 bases between. Germline values: CDR1 SGHRS, CDR2 YFSETQ. The CDR3 spells CASSLEQGSYNEQFF. DNA for the CDR3: TGCGCCAGCAGCTTGGAGCAGGGCAGCTACAATGAGCAGTTCTTC.

The chain recombines TRBV10-1 with TRBJ2-7; D not certain. Germline CDR1 WNHNN, CDR2 SYGVQD (reference sequence). V lost 6 bases and J lost 0, with 9 bases in between. The CDR3 has 13 residues. CDR3 DNA: TGCGCCAGCAGCCCCGGCGGCTCCTACGAGCAGTACTTC. It encodes CASSPGGSYEQYF.

This clone was observed a few times. The chain is built from TRBV6-5 and TRBJ1-2, with D perhaps TRBD1 (6 bases). V gave up 7 bases and J gave up 6 bases, with 15 bases separating them. CDR3 length: 13 residues. Germline CDR1 MNHEY, CDR2 SVGAGI. CDR3 nucleotides: TGTGCCAGCACCTCTACAGGGACGGATGGCTACACCTTC. Its translation is CASTSTGTDGYTF.

The chain has TRBV5-6 and TRBJ2-7; 8 bases match TRBD1. J was trimmed by 0 bases and V by 8 bases; bases with no gene match: 10. CDR1 is SGHDT and CDR2 is YYEEEE in the germline V gene. The CDR3 runs 15 residues. This CDR3 is CASSLDREYSYEQYF. CDR3 DNA: TGTGCCAGTTCCTTGGACAGGGAATACTCCTACGAGCAGTACTTC.

A single count supports this clone. This chain uses TRBV7-9 with TRBJ2-7, with 9 bases fitting TRBD1. CDR3 length: 15 residues. V dropped 2 bases and J dropped 0; count of bases not matched to a gene: 2. The germline CDR1 and CDR2 sequences are SEHNR and FQNEAQ (reference sequence). CDR3 loop: CASSLQTGGSYEQYF. Written as DNA, the CDR3 is TGTGCCAGCAGCTTACAGACAGGGGGCTCCTACGAGCAGTACTTC.

The chain couples TRBV27 to TRBJ1-1, with unresolved D. Germline loops: CDR1 MNHEY, CDR2 SMNVEV (reference sequence). V was clipped by 4 bases and J by 1 base, with 7 bases between them. CDR3 length: 13 residues. As DNA, the CDR3 is TGTGCCAGCAGTTACCTCGGGAACACTGAAGCTTTCTTT. It yields the protein CASSYLGNTEAFF.

The chain is built from TRBV5-4 and TRBJ2-1; the D gene is possibly TRBD2 (6 bases). CDR3 length: 13 amino acids. The germline gives CDR1 SGHNT, CDR2 YYREEE (reference sequence). V lost 2 bases and J 8 bases, leaving 11 bases between the germline ends. In DNA form, the CDR3 reads TGTGCCAGCAGCTTTGGGGGGTCGTATGAGCAGTTCTTC. Translating gives CASSFGGSYEQFF. Supplemented by reference TRBV5-4 and TRBJ2-1, the full variable domain reads ETGVTQSPTHLIKTRGQQVTLRCSSQSGHNTVSWYQQALGQGPQFIFQYYREEENGRGNFPPRFSGLQFPNYSSELNVNALELDDSALYLCASSFGGSYEQFFGPGTRLTVL.

The V and J genes are TRBV7-9 and TRBJ2-2; D unclear. This CDR3 has 14 amino acids. Germline loops: CDR1 SEHNR, CDR2 FQNEAQ (reference sequence). V lost 8 bases and J 0 bases, leaving 10 bases between the germline ends. The CDR3 region is CASGPIANTGELFF. CDR3 nucleotide sequence: TGTGCCAGCGGGCCGATCGCGAACACCGGGGAGCTGTTTTTT.

The chain links TRBV6-5 to TRBJ2-3; 7 positions agree with TRBD2. Germline loops: CDR1 MNHEY, CDR2 SVGAGI. The CDR3 totals 15 residues. V was clipped by 0 bases and J by 5 bases; unmatched bases: 5. DNA for the CDR3: TGTGCCAGCAGTTACTCAAGGACGGGAGGAGATACGCAGTATTTT. Translating it yields CASSYSRTGGDTQYF.

The chain carries TRBV4-3 and TRBJ2-5; the match to TRBD2 covers 7 bases. After removal of 0 bases from V and 2 bases from J, the junction contained 15 bases not matched to a gene. Germline V gene sequence: CDR1 LGHNA, CDR2 YSLEER. This CDR3 has 19 amino acids. The CDR3 loop reads CASSQEAPTSSLIQETQYF. The CDR3 nucleotides are TGCGCCAGCAGCCAAGAAGCGCCGACTAGCAGTTTAATACAAGAGACCCAGTACTTC.

Only one count was recorded for this clone. The chain uses TRBV5-4 and TRBJ2-7; D is unclear. Germline CDR1 is SGHNT and CDR2 is YYREEE (reference sequence). Trimming removed 0 bases from V and 2 bases from J, with 9 bases in between. There are 14 residues in the CDR3. This CDR3 reads CASSLDTATYEQYF. CDR3 nucleotide sequence: TGTGCCAGCAGCTTGGACACAGCGACCTACGAGCAGTACTTC.

The CDR3 coding sequence is TGCGCCAGCAGCTGGACAGGGAATTCCTACGAGCAGTACTTC. It encodes CASSWTGNSYEQYF. The rearrangement uses TRBV5-1 and TRBJ2-7; 8 bases are shared with TRBD1. The CDR3 consists of 14 residues. After removal of 3 bases from V and 1 base from J, the junction contained 3 bases not matched to a gene. CDR1 and CDR2 from the germline V gene are SGHRS and YFSETQ.

This sequence joins TRBV9 and TRBJ1-4, with a possible D match to TRBD1 (6 bases). The germline CDR1 and CDR2 sequences are SGDLS and YYNGEE. The CDR3 runs 15 residues. Between the trimmed V and J ends, which lost 4 bases and 6 bases, there was a span of 16 bases. CDR3 region: CASSHSGAWDEKLFF. The CDR3 nucleotides read TGTGCCAGCAGCCATTCGGGGGCCTGGGATGAAAAACTGTTTTTT.

The chain couples TRBV6-1 to TRBJ1-5, with D maybe TRBD1 (6 bases). Trimming stripped 2 bases from V and 5 bases from J, with 10 bases between. CDR1 MNHNS and CDR2 SASEGT come from the germline V gene. The CDR3 sequence is 14 residues long. The CDR3 loop reads CASSERTVDQPQHF. The CDR3 coding sequence is TGTGCCAGCAGTGAACGGACAGTTGATCAGCCCCAGCATTTT.

The chain carries TRBV4-1 and TRBJ2-1, with D possibly being TRBD1 (6 bases). Trimming removed 5 bases at V and 13 bases at J, with 15 bases between. CDR1 is MGHRA, CDR2 YSYEKL, per germline. This CDR3 contains 12 residues. The CDR3 is CASSTTDRFQFF. DNA of the CDR3: TGCGCCAGCAGCACAACTGACAGGTTTCAGTTCTTC.

The chain has TRBV6-5 and TRBJ1-3; D is uncertain. The CDR3 is 14 amino acids. Trimming removed 6 bases at V and 0 bases at J, with 9 bases between. Looked up from germline, CDR1 is MNHEY and CDR2 is SVGAGI. The CDR3 DNA sequence: TGTGCCAGCAGCCAACAAAGCTCTGGAAACACCATATATTTT. Protein sequence: CASSQQSSGNTIYF.

Concerning this clone: Other DNA sequences in the same sample also yield this CDR3. J is TRBJ2-7 and V is TRBV2, with D perhaps assigned TRBD1 or TRBD2 (5 bases each). CDR3 length: 14 amino acids. Germline V CDR1 and CDR2: SNHLY, FYNNEI. The V and J ends lost 0 bases and 2 bases respectively, with 8 bases between them. The CDR3 DNA reads as TGTGCCAGCAGTGAAGCGGGACCAGCCTACGAGCAGTACTTC. Amino acids: CASSEAGPAYEQYF.

V is TRBV27 and J is TRBJ2-2; the D gene is possibly TRBD2 (6 bases). Germline V gives CDR1 MNHEY, CDR2 SMNVEV (reference sequence). The V gene lost 2 bases and the J gene lost 6 bases, with 19 bases spanning the gap. The CDR3 extends over 17 amino acids. Here the CDR3 reads CASSLEWNGGTAGELFF. The CDR3 nucleotides are TGTGCCAGCAGTTTAGAATGGAATGGGGGGACTGCCGGGGAGCTGTTTTTT.

The rearrangement uses TRBV10-1 and TRBJ1-3, with 7 bases identical to TRBD1. This CDR3 comprises 14 residues. V shed 8 bases, J shed 4 bases, and the junction held 8 bases outside the gene matches. Germline V CDR1 and CDR2: WNHNN, SYGVQD (reference sequence). This chain's CDR3 is CASAQGVGGNTIYF. DNA of the CDR3: TGCGCCAGCGCGCAGGGGGTGGGAGGAAACACCATATATTTT.

This clone was observed a single time. CDR3 region: CASSFRGLASYEQYF. The CDR3 DNA is TGTGCCAGCAGTTTTAGGGGACTAGCGTCCTACGAGCAGTACTTC. The chain employs TRBV28 and TRBJ2-7; 10 nucleotides match TRBD2. CDR3 length equals 15 residues. Losses at the gene ends were 3 bases for V and 1 base for J; bases not matched to a gene: 3. Germline V gives CDR1 MDHEN, CDR2 SYDVKM.